The 19 T cell receptor beta chains in this list originate from one sample, sequenced in a study of blood T cell repertoires in COVID-19. Sequenced by immunoSEQ multiplex PCR; TCRdb stores in-frame clones only, minus some. Of roughly 370,000 clones in the sample, around nine tenths were seen once. Sequenced input: PBMCs or T cells enriched from blood (not recorded which). The receptors derive from a woman between 45 and 65 years old who had recovered from COVID-19.

The chain joins TRBV28 to TRBJ2-1, with D perhaps TRBD1 (6 bases). The CDR3 totals 17 residues. V gave up 3 bases and J gave up 5 bases, with 20 bases separating them. From germline, CDR1 is MDHEN and CDR2 SYDVKM. The CDR3 DNA is TGTGCCAGCAGTTTGTGGTCGAGAGGGACACTTAACAATGAGCAGTTCTTC. This sequence encodes CASSLWSRGTLNNEQFF.

The chain employs TRBV6-5 and TRBJ1-1; D gene unclear. In germline, CDR1 is MNHEY, CDR2 SVGAGI. The V and J ends lost 8 bases and 6 bases respectively, with 22 bases between them. This CDR3 has 15 residues. The CDR3 region is CASGFLGGLASEAFF. CDR3 sequence (DNA): TGTGCCAGCGGTTTCTTAGGCGGTTTAGCGTCTGAAGCTTTCTTT.

This chain links TRBV15 with TRBJ2-7, with TRBD2 identical over 8 bases. The CDR3 runs to 16 residues. The V gene's germline CDR1 is LNHNV and CDR2 YYDKDF (reference sequence). The trim removed 0 bases at V and 4 bases at J, leaving 8 bases unmatched. CDR3 in amino acids: CATSRDLTSGGYEQYF. The CDR3 coding sequence is TGTGCCACCAGCAGAGATCTGACCAGCGGGGGTTACGAGCAGTACTTC.

The chain combines TRBV5-4 with TRBJ2-7, with 9 bases lining up with TRBD2. Germline values: CDR1 SGHNT, CDR2 YYREEE (reference sequence). This CDR3 region has 15 residues. V trimming: 4 bases; J trimming: 2 bases; junction bases outside the gene matches: 7. CDR3 DNA sequence: TGTGCCAGCAGCCCTGAGCGGGGGGACACCTACGAGCAGTACTTC. Translation gives CASSPERGDTYEQYF.

The rearrangement joins TRBV4-1 to TRBJ1-2; D gene uncertain. Germline V gene sequence: CDR1 MGHRA, CDR2 YSYEKL. The CDR3 has 13 amino acids. Deletions cut 0 bases from V and 11 bases from J, with 13 bases between. The CDR3 coding sequence is TGCGCCAGCAGCCAAGACCCTAATCGACATTACACCTTC. It is translated as CASSQDPNRHYTF.

The chain uses TRBV27 and TRBJ2-3; tentatively, D is TRBD2 (6 bases). Trimming took 10 bases from V and 3 from J, leaving 20 bases between them. This CDR3 is 15 amino acids long. CDR1 MNHEY and CDR2 SMNVEV come from the germline V gene (reference sequence). DNA of the CDR3: TGTGCCACCTCACGTTCCGGGGGTAGAACAGATACGCAGTATTTT. Amino acid sequence: CATSRSGGRTDTQYF.

This chain links TRBV6-5 with TRBJ1-2, with 9 positions matching TRBD1. Germline CDR1 and CDR2: MNHEY and SVGAGI. V was clipped by 0 bases and J by 7 bases; unmatched bases: 6. CDR3 length: 15 residues. CDR3 amino acids: CASSYSLTGGGGYTF. The CDR3 nucleotides are TGTGCCAGCAGTTACTCATTGACAGGGGGTGGTGGCTACACCTTC.

V is TRBV7-9 and J is TRBJ2-1; possible D gene TRBD1, 5 bases. Germline lookup yields CDR1 SEHNR and CDR2 FQNEAQ (reference sequence). This CDR3 is built from 12 residues. The V end lost 5 bases, the J end lost 8 bases, and 10 bases lay between the germline ends. CDR3 bases: TGTGCCAGCAGCCCCGACAGACATGAGCAGTTCTTC. Its translation is CASSPDRHEQFF. The full variable domain, in which reference TRBV7-9 and TRBJ2-1 provide the parts outside the CDR3, is DTGVSQNPRHKITKRGQNVTFRCDPISEHNRLYWYRQTLGQGPEFLTYFQNEAQLEKSRLLSDRFSAERPKGSFSTLEIQRTEQGDSAMYLCASSPDRHEQFFGPGTRLTVL.

The rearrangement uses TRBV5-4 and TRBJ2-7; 7 nucleotides align to TRBD1. The germline CDR1 and CDR2 sequences are SGHNT and YYREEE (reference sequence). This CDR3 has 13 residues. The junction had 7 bases not matched to a gene; V was cut back by 7 bases and J by 3 bases. The CDR3, as DNA: TGTGCCAGCCGTGTACAGGGGAACTACGAGCAGTACTTC. It specifies CASRVQGNYEQYF.

The chain has TRBV11-3 and TRBJ2-5; no clear D. Germline V gene lookup returns CDR1 SGHNT and CDR2 YENEEA. The V end lost 4 bases, the J end lost 1 base, and 19 bases lay between the germline ends. There are 17 residues in the CDR3. The DNA for the CDR3 is TGTGCCAGCAGCTCTAGAGGCCAAGACCAAGGCCAAGAGACCCAGTACTTC. Its protein is CASSSRGQDQGQETQYF. The whole variable domain, remainder taken from reference TRBV11-3 and TRBJ2-5, is EAGVVQSPRYKIIEKKQPVAFWCNPISGHNTLYWYLQNLGQGPELLIRYENEEAVDDSQLPKDRFSAERLKGVDSTLKIQPAELGDSAVYLCASSSRGQDQGQETQYFGPGTRLLVL.

The chain employs TRBV19 and TRBJ1-2; D perhaps matches TRBD1 (5 bases). V gave up 2 bases and J gave up 4 bases, with 11 bases separating them. Germline values: CDR1 LNHDA, CDR2 SQIVND (reference sequence). The CDR3 spans 14 residues. The CDR3 loop is CASSIQTGSYGYTF. CDR3 coding DNA: TGTGCCAGTAGTATACAAACAGGATCCTATGGCTACACCTTC.

The chain employs TRBV2 and TRBJ1-4; D unresolved. The germline V gene encodes CDR1 SNHLY and CDR2 FYNNEI. The CDR3 has 13 amino acids. Trimming cost V 3 bases and J 8 bases, with 10 bases left between them. The CDR3 coding sequence is TGTGCCAGCAGTGAGAGGGTTTGGGAAAAACTGTTTTTT. Amino acids: CASSERVWEKLFF.

The chain recombines TRBV7-9 with TRBJ1-1, with TRBD1 identical over 7 bases. Germline CDR1 and CDR2: SEHNR and FQNEAQ (reference sequence). CDR3 length equals 15 residues. J gave up 0 bases and V 5 bases, and 6 bases lay outside the gene matches. The CDR3 coding sequence is TGTGCCAGCAGCACGGTGGACAGGTTGAACACTGAAGCTTTCTTT. This codes for CASSTVDRLNTEAFF. The full variable domain, completed using reference TRBV7-9 and TRBJ1-1, is DTGVSQNPRHKITKRGQNVTFRCDPISEHNRLYWYRQTLGQGPEFLTYFQNEAQLEKSRLLSDRFSAERPKGSFSTLEIQRTEQGDSAMYLCASSTVDRLNTEAFFGQGTRLTVV.

This chain joins TRBV7-8 and TRBJ1-4; 9 bases fit TRBD1. There are 14 residues in the CDR3. With V trimmed by 5 bases and J by 8 bases, 6 bases remained unmatched. Germline CDR1 SGHVS, CDR2 FQNEAQ. The chain's CDR3 is CASSPGQGREKLFF. The CDR3 nucleotides read TGTGCCAGCAGCCCCGGACAGGGGAGGGAAAAACTGTTTTTT. Full variable domain (remainder filled in from reference TRBV7-8 and TRBJ1-4): GAGVSQSPRYKVAKRGQDVALRCDPISGHVSLFWYQQALGQGPEFLTYFQNEAQLDKSGLPSDRFFAERPEGSVSTLKIQRTQQEDSAVYLCASSPGQGREKLFFGSGTQLSVL.

CDR3 in amino acids: CASSPPRQGPSAIYF. DNA of the CDR3: TGTGCCAGCTCACCACCGAGACAGGGACCGTCTGCCATATATTTT. This chain uses TRBV18 with TRBJ1-3; 7 bases match TRBD1. In germline, CDR1 is KGHSH, CDR2 LQKENI. Unmatched junction bases numbered 10, after V lost 0 bases and J lost 11 bases. The CDR3 extends over 15 amino acids.

V and J are TRBV28 and TRBJ1-2, with 9 bases lining up with TRBD1. Germline-derived CDR1 and CDR2 are MDHEN and SYDVKM. The CDR3 length is 15 residues. The CDR3 sequence: CATYTGTGKLGGYTF. CDR3 coding DNA: TGTGCTACTTATACCGGGACAGGGAAGCTTGGCGGCTACACCTTC.

The V gene is TRBV4-2, the J gene TRBJ1-5, with D uncertain. Germline V gene data show CDR1 as LGHNA and CDR2 as YNFKEQ. V lost 0 bases and J lost 4, with 13 bases in between. The CDR3 has 16 amino acids. The CDR3 region has the DNA TGTGCCAGCAGCCAAGAGGTGGCAGTTTCAAATCAGCCCCAGCATTTT. Translated, it gives CASSQEVAVSNQPQHF.

The V gene is TRBV28, the J gene TRBJ1-2; D is possibly TRBD1 (6 bases). Germline V gene sequence: CDR1 MDHEN, CDR2 SYDVKM. The CDR3 length is 15 residues. V gave up 2 bases and J gave up 2 bases, with 12 bases separating them. CDR3 protein: CASSLDTGQNYGYTF. In DNA form, the CDR3 reads TGTGCCAGCAGTTTAGATACAGGACAGAACTATGGCTACACCTTC.

This clone was detected once. The chain couples TRBV7-2 to TRBJ2-5, with 10 bases lining up with TRBD2. With 3 bases clipped from V and 5 bases from J, the junction kept 6 bases outside the gene matches. CDR3 length: 15 residues. Germline values: CDR1 SGHTA, CDR2 FQGNSA. Here the CDR3 reads CASSFSGGAIETQYF. CDR3 bases: TGTGCCAGCAGCTTCAGCGGGGGGGCCATCGAGACCCAGTACTTC.